These 16 T cell receptor beta chains share one sample of origin, sequenced in a study of shared clonotypes between healthy human individuals. Naivety among CD8 cells was defined by CD45RO negativity and positive CCR7 selection, thereby excluding terminally differentiated effector memory CD45RA+ cells. Only in-frame clones appear in the TCRdb table, and some are missing; sequencing was by immunoSEQ multiplex PCR. The data contain over 2 million clones, approximately 94% of them singletons. Sequencing input: naive CD8+ T cells sorted from blood. These receptor sequences come from a man aged 18 to 35 in good health.

The chain employs TRBV11-2 and TRBJ2-5; unclear D gene. This CDR3 has 14 residues. Germline CDR1 SGHAT, CDR2 FQNNGV. V dropped 0 bases and J dropped 3 bases, with 8 bases sitting between them. The CDR3 nucleotides are TGTGCCAGCAGCTTAGATATAGTGGAAGAGACCCAGTACTTC. Its translation: CASSLDIVEETQYF. The full variable domain, in which reference TRBV11-2 and TRBJ2-5 provide the parts outside the CDR3, is EAGVAQSPRYKIIEKRQSVAFWCNPISGHATLYWYQQILGQGPKLLIQFQNNGVVDDSQLPKDRFSAERLKGVDSTLKIQPAKLEDSAVYLCASSLDIVEETQYFGPGTRLLVL.

CDR3: CASSNGPRGDDGYTF. DNA of the CDR3: TGTGCCAGTAGTAATGGACCGCGGGGGGATGATGGCTACACCTTC. The chain links TRBV19 to TRBJ1-2, with D perhaps matching TRBD1 (5 bases). CDR3 length: 15 residues. Trimming pared 4 bases from V and 6 bases from J, leaving 18 bases between. The germline V gene has CDR1 LNHDA and CDR2 SQIVND (reference sequence).

This chain uses TRBV19 with TRBJ2-7; 7 bases are shared with TRBD2. This CDR3 comprises 14 residues. Unmatched junction bases numbered 9, after V lost 7 bases and J lost 3 bases. The germline V gene encodes CDR1 LNHDA and CDR2 SQIVND (reference sequence). The CDR3 sequence is CASKHRSGGYEQYF. The CDR3 region has the DNA TGTGCCAGTAAACATAGATCGGGGGGCTACGAGCAGTACTTC.

The chain is built from TRBV30 and TRBJ2-5, with D perhaps matching TRBD1 (6 bases). The J call may be incorrect, as the DNA end agrees better with TRBJ2-7. This CDR3 is built from 14 residues. Germline CDR1 and CDR2: GTSNPN and SVGIG (reference sequence). CDR3 residues: CAWSVQGVGYEQYF. The CDR3 nucleotides are TGTGCCTGGAGTGTACAGGGTGTGGGATACGAGCAGTACTTC.

This chain joins TRBV27 and TRBJ2-7; 7 nucleotides agree with TRBD1. Trimming took 5 bases from V and 6 from J; bases not matched to a gene: 7. In germline, CDR1 is MNHEY, CDR2 SMNVEV (reference sequence). This CDR3 comprises 13 residues. CDR3 sequence reads: CASSTHGQAEQYF. In nucleotides, the CDR3 is TGTGCCAGCAGTACCCACGGACAGGCCGAGCAGTACTTC.

This sequence joins TRBV6-5 and TRBJ2-5, with D uncertain. The germline V and J ends were trimmed by 0 bases and 9 bases, with 11 bases remaining between them. The CDR3 totals 13 residues. CDR1 is MNHEY and CDR2 is SVGAGI in the germline V gene. The chain's CDR3 is CASSYSSAEAQYF. DNA of the CDR3: TGTGCCAGCAGTTACTCGTCTGCCGAAGCCCAGTACTTC.

This clone was detected only a few times. J is TRBJ1-6 and V is TRBV6-5; perhaps TRBD1 as D (6 bases). Germline lookup yields CDR1 MNHEY and CDR2 SVGAGI. V shed 8 bases and J shed 10 bases, with 18 bases lying between them. This CDR3 spans 14 amino acids. The CDR3: CASATVQGISPLHF. The DNA for the CDR3 is TGTGCCAGCGCCACCGTCCAGGGGATCTCACCCCTCCACTTT.

This clone was detected once. V usage is TRBV27 and J usage is TRBJ1-2; 7 bases agree with TRBD1. CDR1 MNHEY and CDR2 SMNVEV come from the germline V gene (reference sequence). This CDR3 contains 14 residues. V was pared by 3 bases and J by 3 bases, with 4 bases of the junction left unmatched. This CDR3 is CASSFIGGDYGYTF. The CDR3 DNA reads TGTGCCAGCAGTTTTATAGGGGGCGACTATGGCTACACCTTC.

For this clone: Additional DNA sequences in this sample encode the identical CDR3. The CDR3 is CAWGPGASNQPQHF. The CDR3 bases are TGTGCCTGGGGTCCGGGGGCGAGCAATCAGCCCCAGCATTTT. The chain carries TRBV30 and TRBJ1-5; TRBD1 is a possible D gene (6 bases). The V gene lost 5 bases and the J gene lost 1 base, with 12 bases spanning the gap. The length of the CDR3 is 14 residues. Germline assignment: CDR1 GTSNPN and CDR2 SVGIG (reference sequence).

The chain uses TRBV19 and TRBJ2-2, with D hard to call. Germline V gene lookup returns CDR1 LNHDA and CDR2 SQIVND (reference sequence). V lost 3 bases and J lost 0, with 8 bases in between. The CDR3 totals 15 residues. The CDR3 reads CASSMAHTNTGELFF. The DNA of the CDR3 is TGTGCCAGTAGTATGGCGCATACGAACACCGGGGAGCTGTTTTTT.

The rearrangement links TRBV7-8 to TRBJ1-1; D unresolved. Trimming left V 1 base short and J 8 bases short, with 11 bases between. Per germline, CDR1 SGHVS and CDR2 FQNEAQ. CDR3 length: 13 amino acids. The CDR3 DNA reads TGTGCCAGCAGCTTAGATGCAGGAACGGAAGCTTTCTTT. Translation gives CASSLDAGTEAFF.

The gene calls are TRBV29-1 and TRBJ1-1; D unclear. The CDR3 consists of 10 residues. V lost 7 bases, J lost 3 bases, and 6 bases lay in between. CDR1 is SQVTM, CDR2 ANQGSEA, per germline. In nucleotides, the CDR3 is TGCAGCGCAGCCGACACTGAAGCTTTCTTT. As protein: CSAADTEAFF.

Comment on this clone: Within the sample, other DNA sequences also encode this same CDR3. The CDR3 region is CASSYVAGDGYTF. CDR3 in DNA: TGTGCCAGCAGTTACGTGGCTGGCGATGGCTACACCTTC. The chain is built from TRBV6-5 and TRBJ1-2; unclear D gene. From germline, CDR1 is MNHEY and CDR2 SVGAGI. The CDR3 is 13 amino acids. The ends were cut back, 2 bases at V and 6 bases at J, with 10 bases in the middle.

This clone has a single count. The V call is TRBV10-3, the J call TRBJ2-5; TRBD1 agrees at 7 bases. Trimming took 6 bases from V and 3 from J; bases not matched to a gene: 7. CDR1 is ENHRY, CDR2 SYGVKD, per germline. CDR3 size: 14 residues. The DNA for the CDR3 is TGTGCCATCAGCCCATCGCAGGGGGAAGAGACCCAGTACTTC. Its protein product is CAISPSQGEETQYF.

The chain is built from TRBV2 and TRBJ2-7; D may be TRBD1 or TRBD2 (5 bases each). V was trimmed by 1 base and J by 6 bases, leaving 16 bases between them. The CDR3 totals 15 residues. In germline, CDR1 is SNHLY, CDR2 FYNNEI. CDR3 sequence: CASSEGGTNGVEQYF. The CDR3 region has the DNA TGTGCCAGCAGTGAAGGAGGGACGAACGGGGTCGAGCAGTACTTC.

Note on this clone: Different DNA sequences within this sample yield the same CDR3. This chain connects TRBV5-6 to TRBJ2-7; 10 nucleotides align to TRBD1. CDR1 is SGHDT, CDR2 YYEEEE, per germline. The CDR3 runs 14 residues. Trimming took 3 bases from V and 4 from J; bases not matched to a gene: 4. The CDR3 loop is CASSWDRGLYEQYF. The CDR3 nucleotides read TGTGCCAGCAGCTGGGACAGGGGACTTTACGAGCAGTACTTC.